Sequencing of this T cell receptor (beta chain) was carried out in a study of T-cell memory formation after mild COVID-19. Findings and caveats of the study: CD4+ contracting clones were mainly CM and EM; CD8+ ones, EMRA. Later expanders leaned CD4+, whereas clones that contracted between day 15 and 85 were balanced CD4/CD8.

The CDR3 is made up of 12 amino acids. Trimming removed 5 bases from V and 15 bases from J, with 20 bases in between. Germline V gives CDR1 DFQATT, CDR2 SNEGSKA (reference sequence). TCRdb re-analysed the 5' RACE reads in MiXCR, keeping a single row per CDR3 protein. The data contain fewer than 250,000 distinct CDR3 sequences, roughly a tenth of them singletons. This clonotype has more than one count but fewer than ten. Its target is unknown. The sample was PBMCs or a T cell subset sorted from them (not recorded which). The chain is built from TRBV20-1 and TRBJ2-1; D perhaps matches TRBD2 (6 bases). The TCR originated in a man aged 18 to 30 who had mild COVID-19 (a few samples of this study predate the infection). Cell type and time point are not known. The CDR3 nucleotides are TGCAGTGCTGCACCCCGCCCGGGGGTCGTGTTCTTC. It translates to CSAAPRPGVVFF.